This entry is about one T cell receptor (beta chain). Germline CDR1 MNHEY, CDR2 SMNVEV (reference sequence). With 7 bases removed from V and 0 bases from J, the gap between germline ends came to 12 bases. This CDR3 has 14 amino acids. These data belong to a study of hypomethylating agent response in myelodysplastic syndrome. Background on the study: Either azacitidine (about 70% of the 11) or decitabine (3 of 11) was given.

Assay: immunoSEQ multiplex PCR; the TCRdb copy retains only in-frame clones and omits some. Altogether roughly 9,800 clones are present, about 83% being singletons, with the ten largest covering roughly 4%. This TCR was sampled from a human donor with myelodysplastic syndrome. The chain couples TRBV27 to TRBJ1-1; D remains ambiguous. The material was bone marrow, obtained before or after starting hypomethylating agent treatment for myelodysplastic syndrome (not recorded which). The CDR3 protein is CASTSTGLNTEAFF. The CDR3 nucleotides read TGTGCCAGCACCTCAACGGGGTTGAACACTGAAGCTTTCTTT.